This T cell receptor (beta chain) is from a study of OX40 agonist ivuxolimab in advanced cancers. Study-wide findings and caveats: Clones of CD4+ and CD8+ blood T cells grew by week 6 at doses of 0.1 to 3.0 mg/kg. CD8+ T cells showed, on average, more clonal expansion than CD4+ cells.

The CDR3 sequence is 11 residues long. Germline CDR1 ENHRY, CDR2 SYGVKD. Trimming cost V 4 bases and J 6 bases, with 7 bases left between them. Remarks on this clone: The antigen remains unidentified.

Clones were read by immunoSEQ multiplex PCR, and TCRdb kept only the in-frame ones, dropping some. The table has some 80,000 clones, about 84% seen once; the top ten hold approximately 0.44%. Peripheral blood came from all dose cohorts at three timepoints. The source of this sequence is an adult with an advanced solid tumor such as melanoma, head and neck, liver or kidney cancer. J is TRBJ2-7 and V is TRBV10-3; weak D call: TRBD1 (5 bases). Sequenced material: CD4+ or CD8+ T cells sorted from blood, taken in a trial of the OX40 agonist ivuxolimab. CDR3 amino acids: CAISGGAEQYF. CDR3 nucleotide sequence: TGTGCCATCAGTGGGGGCGCCGAGCAGTACTTC.